This TCR beta chain comes out of a study of T-cell memory formation after mild COVID-19. Study summary: TCR clusters were mostly donor specific. Study-wide findings and caveats: There were some responding clones in pre-infection memory, which suggested that cross-reactive memory had joined.

TCRdb independently ran MiXCR on the 5' RACE reads; one entry per CDR3 protein. The sample shows 430,000 or so distinct CDR3 sequences, nearly 25% of them seen only once. The CDR3 is 16 amino acids. Germline V lookup: CDR1 MNHEY, CDR2 SVGAGI. The V gene end was trimmed by 5 bases and the J gene end by 0 bases; junction bases not matched to a gene: 8. As for this clonotype: What it binds is not known.

The sequence was collected from an adult woman who had mild COVID-19 (a few samples of this study predate the infection). Cell type and time point are not known. The chain recombines TRBV6-5 with TRBJ2-7, with TRBD2 matching over 9 bases. The material sequenced was PBMCs or a T cell subset sorted from them (not recorded which). The CDR3 DNA reads TGTGCCAGCAGTCGAACCAATAGCGGGAGCTCCTACGAGCAGTACTTC. The encoded protein is CASSRTNSGSSYEQYF.